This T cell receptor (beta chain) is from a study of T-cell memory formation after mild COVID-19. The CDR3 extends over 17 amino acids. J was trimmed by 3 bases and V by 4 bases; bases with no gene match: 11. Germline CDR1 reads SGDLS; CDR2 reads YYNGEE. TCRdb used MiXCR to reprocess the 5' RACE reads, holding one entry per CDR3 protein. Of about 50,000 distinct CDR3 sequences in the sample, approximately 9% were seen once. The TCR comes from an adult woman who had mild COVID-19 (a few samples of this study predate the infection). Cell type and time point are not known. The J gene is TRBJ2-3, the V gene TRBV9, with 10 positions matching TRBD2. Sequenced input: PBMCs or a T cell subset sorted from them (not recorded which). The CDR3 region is CASSSLAGEGGTDTQYF. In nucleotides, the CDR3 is TGTGCCAGCAGCTCCCTAGCGGGAGAAGGTGGTACAGATACGCAGTATTTT.